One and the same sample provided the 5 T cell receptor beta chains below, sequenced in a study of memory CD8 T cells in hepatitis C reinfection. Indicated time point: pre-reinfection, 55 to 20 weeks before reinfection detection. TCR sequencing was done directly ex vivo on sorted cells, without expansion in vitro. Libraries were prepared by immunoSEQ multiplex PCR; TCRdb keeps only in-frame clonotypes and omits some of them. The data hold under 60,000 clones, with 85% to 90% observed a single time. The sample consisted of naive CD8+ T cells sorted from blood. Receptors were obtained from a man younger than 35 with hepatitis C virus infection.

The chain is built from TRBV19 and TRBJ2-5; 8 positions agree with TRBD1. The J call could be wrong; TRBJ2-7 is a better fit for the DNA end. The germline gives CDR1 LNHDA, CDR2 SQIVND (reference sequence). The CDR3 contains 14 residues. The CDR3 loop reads CASSMTGDLNEQYF. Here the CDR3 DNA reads TGTGCCAGTAGTATGACAGGGGATCTTAACGAGCAGTACTTC.

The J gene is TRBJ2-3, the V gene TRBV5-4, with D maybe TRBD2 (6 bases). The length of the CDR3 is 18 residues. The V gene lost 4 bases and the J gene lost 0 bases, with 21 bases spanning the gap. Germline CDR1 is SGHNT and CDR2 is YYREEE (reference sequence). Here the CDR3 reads CASSPEGRGGLSTDTQYF. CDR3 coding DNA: TGTGCCAGCAGCCCGGAGGGACGCGGAGGACTTAGCACAGATACGCAGTATTTT.

The CDR3 region is CASSQGLALLNNEQFF. The CDR3 DNA reads as TGTGCCAGCAGCCAGGGACTAGCGCTTTTGAACAATGAGCAGTTCTTC. This chain uses TRBV14 with TRBJ2-1, with 10 bases that match TRBD2. Germline V gene sequence: CDR1 SGHDN, CDR2 FVKESK. This CDR3 has 16 residues. The V segment lost 3 bases and the J segment 5 bases; nucleotides outside the gene matches: 7.

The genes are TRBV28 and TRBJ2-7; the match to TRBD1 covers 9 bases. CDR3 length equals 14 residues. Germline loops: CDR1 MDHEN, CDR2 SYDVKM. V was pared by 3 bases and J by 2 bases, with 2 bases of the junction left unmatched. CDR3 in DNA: TGTGCCAGCAGTTTGCGACAGGGGGCCTACGAGCAGTACTTC. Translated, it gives CASSLRQGAYEQYF.

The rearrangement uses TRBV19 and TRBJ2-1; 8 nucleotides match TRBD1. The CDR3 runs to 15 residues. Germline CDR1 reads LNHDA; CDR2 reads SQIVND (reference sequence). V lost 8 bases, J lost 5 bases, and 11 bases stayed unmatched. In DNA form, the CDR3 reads TGTGCCAGTGACCAGGGGGCCGTATCGGACAATGAGCAGTTCTTC. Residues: CASDQGAVSDNEQFF.